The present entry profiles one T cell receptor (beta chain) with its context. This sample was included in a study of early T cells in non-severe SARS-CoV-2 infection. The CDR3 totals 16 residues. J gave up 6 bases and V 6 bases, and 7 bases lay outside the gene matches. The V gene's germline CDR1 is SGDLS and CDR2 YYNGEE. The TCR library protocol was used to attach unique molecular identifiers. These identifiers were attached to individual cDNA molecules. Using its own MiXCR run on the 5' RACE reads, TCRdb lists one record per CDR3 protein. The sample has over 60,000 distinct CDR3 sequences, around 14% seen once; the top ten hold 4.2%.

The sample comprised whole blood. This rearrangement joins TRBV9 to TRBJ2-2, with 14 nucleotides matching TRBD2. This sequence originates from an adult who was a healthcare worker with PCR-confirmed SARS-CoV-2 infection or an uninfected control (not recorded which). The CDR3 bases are TGTGCCAGCAAAACAGGACTAGCGGGGGGATCCGGGGAGCTGTTTTTT. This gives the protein CASKTGLAGGSGELFF. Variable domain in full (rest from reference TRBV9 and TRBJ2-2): DSGVTQTPKHLITATGQRVTLRCSPRSGDLSVYWYQQSLDQGLQFLIQYYNGEERAKGNILERFSAQQFPDLHSELNLSSLELGDSALYFCASKTGLAGGSGELFFGEGSRLTVL.